Listed here are 14 T cell receptor beta chains from one sample, sequenced in a study of PD-1 blockade in classical Hodgkin lymphoma. Measured with immunoSEQ multiplex PCR; TCRdb has only the in-frame clones, and not every one. Of about 9,300 clones in the sample, approximately 91% were seen once. The sample's time point: newly diagnosed, previously untreated cHL patient sample. Investigators obtained CD8+ T cells from thawed PBMCs by magnetic negative selection. Material for sequencing was CD8+ T cells from blood. All receptors come from a human donor with classical Hodgkin lymphoma.

The chain recombines TRBV10-2 with TRBJ1-2; a weak D match, TRBD1 (6 bases). The CDR3 runs to 14 residues. Germline V gene data show CDR1 as WSHSY and CDR2 as SAAADI. V lost 7 bases, J lost 2 bases, and 14 bases lay in between. DNA for the CDR3: TGCGCCAGCACGCCGGGGGCAGGAAACTATGGCTACACCTTC. Its protein is CASTPGAGNYGYTF.

The J gene is TRBJ1-6, the V gene TRBV11-2; D gene unclear. The CDR3 has 16 amino acids. Germline V gives CDR1 SGHAT, CDR2 FQNNGV. Trimming cost V 5 bases and J 0 bases, with 11 bases left between them. The chain's CDR3 is CASSVLESSYNSPLHF. The CDR3 coding sequence is TGTGCCAGCAGCGTACTCGAGAGCTCCTATAATTCACCCCTCCACTTT.

The V call is TRBV12-1, the J call TRBJ1-1. TRBV12-1 is assigned pseudogene status. The CDR3 totals 13 residues. The CDR3 region has the DNA TGTGCCAGCAGCCGATATCGGGGGACTGAAGCTTTCTTT. This translates into CASSRYRGTEAFF.

V gene TRBV19 combines with J gene TRBJ2-1; 7 bases agree with TRBD2. The trim removed 2 bases at V and 9 bases at J, leaving 1 base unmatched. Germline-derived CDR1 and CDR2 are LNHDA and SQIVND (reference sequence). The CDR3 has 12 amino acids. The CDR3 DNA follows: TGTGCCAGTAGTATATGGGAGGGTGAGCAGTTCTTC. Its translation is CASSIWEGEQFF.

The genes are TRBV27 and TRBJ1-6; tentatively, D is TRBD1 (5 bases). V gave up 1 base and J gave up 10 bases, with 11 bases separating them. Germline CDR1 and CDR2: MNHEY and SMNVEV (reference sequence). The CDR3 covers 14 residues. The CDR3 DNA reads TGTGCCAGCAGTTTATTGGGACTGAGGTCACCCCTCCACTTT. This encodes CASSLLGLRSPLHF.

The chain carries TRBV12-5 and TRBJ1-2, with D possibly TRBD1 on 5 matching bases. Deletions cut 7 bases from V and 5 bases from J, with 14 bases between. Per germline, CDR1 LGHNT and CDR2 FRNRAP. The CDR3 covers 13 residues. The CDR3 bases are TGTGCTAGTGCCCCCGGGACGGCGTATGGCTACACCTTC. Protein: CASAPGTAYGYTF.

This clone was seen a handful of times. This chain uses TRBV5-4 with TRBJ1-6; D ambiguous. V was trimmed by 6 bases and J by 8 bases, leaving 15 bases between them. The CDR3 consists of 14 residues. Looked up from germline, CDR1 is SGHNT and CDR2 is YYREEE (reference sequence). The CDR3 here is CASTGWGKDSPLHF. As DNA, the CDR3 is TGTGCCAGCACTGGATGGGGTAAGGATTCACCCCTCCACTTT.

The chain links TRBV25-1 to TRBJ1-6; perhaps TRBD1 as D (6 bases). The CDR3 runs to 17 residues. The V gene's germline CDR1 is MGHDK and CDR2 SYGVNS. With 3 bases removed from V and 5 bases from J, the gap between germline ends came to 17 bases. The CDR3 region is CASSEARDTLDNSPLHF. The CDR3 DNA is TGTGCCAGCAGTGAGGCTCGGGACACCCTAGATAATTCACCCCTCCACTTT.

This sequence joins TRBV6-5 and TRBJ1-1; D is unclear. This CDR3 comprises 14 residues. CDR1 is MNHEY, CDR2 SVGAGI, per germline. V lost 5 bases and J lost 2, with 12 bases in between. The CDR3 reads CASSNPGINTEAFF. The CDR3 nucleotides are TGTGCCAGCAGTAATCCTGGGATAAACACTGAAGCTTTCTTT.

The chain carries TRBV19 and TRBJ1-1; D is uncertain. Germline CDR1 is LNHDA and CDR2 is SQIVND (reference sequence). The CDR3 extends over 15 amino acids. The V and J ends lost 5 bases and 0 bases respectively, with 13 bases between them. In nucleotides, the CDR3 is TGTGCCAGTAGTTATATTGGGCCTATGAACACTGAAGCTTTCTTT. Protein sequence: CASSYIGPMNTEAFF.

This chain connects TRBV7-9 to TRBJ2-3; D gene ambiguous. Germline V gives CDR1 SEHNR, CDR2 FQNEAQ (reference sequence). CDR3 length: 12 residues. Trimming took off 4 bases at V and 4 bases at J, with 6 bases between the two ends. The CDR3 spells CASSSIADTQYF. In DNA form, the CDR3 reads TGTGCCAGCAGCTCTATAGCAGATACGCAGTATTTT.

The V and J genes are TRBV27 and TRBJ2-2; D not resolved. The V end was cut by 3 bases, the J end by 3 bases, with 5 bases between. This CDR3 is built from 13 residues. CDR1 and CDR2 (germline): MNHEY, SMNVEV (reference sequence). As DNA, the CDR3 is TGTGCCAGCAGTTTGGTTTACACCGGGGAGCTGTTTTTT. As protein: CASSLVYTGELFF.

The V call is TRBV4-1, the J call TRBJ2-3; 7 nucleotides agree with TRBD2. After removal of 3 bases from V and 2 bases from J, the junction contained 5 bases not matched to a gene. Germline V CDR1 and CDR2: MGHRA, YSYEKL. CDR3 length: 15 amino acids. The CDR3 reads CASSHPLAATDTQYF. CDR3 DNA sequence: TGCGCCAGCAGCCACCCTCTAGCGGCCACAGATACGCAGTATTTT.

J is TRBJ2-7 and V is TRBV6-5, with TRBD1 matching 7 bases. Germline V lookup: CDR1 MNHEY, CDR2 SVGAGI. Trimming removed 2 bases from V and 5 bases from J; junction bases left unmatched: 9. The CDR3 contains 15 residues. CDR3 nucleotides: TGTGCCAGCAGTTACGACTTCTCGACAGGGAACGAGCAGTACTTC. Its translation: CASSYDFSTGNEQYF.